Below are 24 T cell receptor beta chains sequenced from a single sample in a study of shared clonotypes between healthy human individuals. Profiling relied on immunoSEQ multiplex PCR, and the TCRdb table lists in-frame clones only, not all of them. The sample shows 1,500,000 or so clones, approximately 98.5% of them seen only once. What was sequenced was naive CD4+ T cells sorted from blood. Subset reported: CD45RA+ positively selected. These receptors all come from a man aged 25 to 40 in good health.

V and J are TRBV6-5 and TRBJ2-1, with 10 nucleotides matching TRBD2. Germline values: CDR1 MNHEY, CDR2 SVGAGI. Trimming removed 6 bases from V and 12 bases from J; junction bases left unmatched: 11. The CDR3 covers 14 residues. In nucleotides, the CDR3 is TGTGCCAGCAGGCCGGGACTAGCGTCGCGGGGGCAGTTCTTC. Amino acids: CASRPGLASRGQFF.

The V gene is TRBV9, the J gene TRBJ2-7, with D possibly matching TRBD2 (6 bases). Germline V gene lookup returns CDR1 SGDLS and CDR2 YYNGEE. This CDR3 contains 14 residues. V was pared by 5 bases and J by 4 bases, with 16 bases between. The CDR3 DNA follows: TGTGCCAGCAGTCAGGACATCCGGGGGTACGAGCAGTACTTC. Translating it yields CASSQDIRGYEQYF.

The chain couples TRBV11-3 to TRBJ2-3, with no clear D. Trimming took 3 bases from V and 0 from J, leaving 7 bases between them. Germline loops: CDR1 SGHNT, CDR2 YENEEA. The CDR3 runs to 14 residues. The CDR3 DNA is TGTGCCAGCAGCTTGTCGCAGAGCACAGATACGCAGTATTTT. Translation gives CASSLSQSTDTQYF.

The V gene is TRBV2, the J gene TRBJ2-1; 13 bases map to TRBD2. The CDR3 runs to 15 residues. Germline assignment: CDR1 SNHLY and CDR2 FYNNEI. V was clipped by 10 bases and J by 1 base; unmatched bases: 4. For the CDR3, the DNA is TGTGCCACGACTAGCGGGAGGCAGTCCTACAATGAGCAGTTCTTC. As protein: CATTSGRQSYNEQFF.

The chain is built from TRBV7-8 and TRBJ2-1; 10 nucleotides align to TRBD1. Unmatched junction bases numbered 7, after V lost 5 bases and J lost 6 bases. CDR3 size: 15 residues. The V gene's germline CDR1 is SGHVS and CDR2 FQNEAQ. The CDR3 nucleotides are TGTGCCAGCAGCCCAGACAGGGGGCAAGGCAATGAGCAGTTCTTC. It specifies CASSPDRGQGNEQFF.

The rearrangement links TRBV18 to TRBJ1-5; TRBD1 matches 7 bases. Looked up from germline, CDR1 is KGHSH and CDR2 is LQKENI. This CDR3 has 14 amino acids. V shed 2 bases, J shed 6 bases, and the junction held 4 bases outside the gene matches. In DNA, the CDR3 is TGTGCCAGCTCACCATGGGACAGATCTCAGCCCCAGCATTTT. It encodes CASSPWDRSQPQHF. Full variable domain (rest looked up from reference TRBV18 and TRBJ1-5): NAGVMQNPRHLVRRRGQEARLRCSPMKGHSHVYWYRQLPEEGLKFMVYLQKENIIDESGMPKERFSAEFPKEGPSILRIQQVVRGDSAAYFCASSPWDRSQPQHFGDGTRLSIL.

This clone appeared a single time. The V and J genes are TRBV11-3 and TRBJ1-5; D unclear. V lost 3 bases, J lost 0 bases, and 9 bases lay in between. The CDR3 sequence is 15 residues long. Germline V gives CDR1 SGHNT, CDR2 YENEEA. CDR3 in DNA: TGTGCCAGCAGCTTTGGGGAGTATAGCAATCAGCCCCAGCATTTT. This gives the protein CASSFGEYSNQPQHF. Combining the CDR3 with reference TRBV11-3 and TRBJ1-5 gives the whole variable domain EAGVVQSPRYKIIEKKQPVAFWCNPISGHNTLYWYLQNLGQGPELLIRYENEEAVDDSQLPKDRFSAERLKGVDSTLKIQPAELGDSAVYLCASSFGEYSNQPQHFGDGTRLSIL.

V and J are TRBV15 and TRBJ2-7; D unresolved. V was pared by 2 bases and J by 3 bases, with 11 bases between. CDR3 length: 14 residues. Germline V CDR1 and CDR2: LNHNV, YYDKDF (reference sequence). For the CDR3, the DNA is TGTGCCACCAGCAGAACACTGTTGAGCTACGAGCAGTACTTC. It is translated as CATSRTLLSYEQYF.

The V gene is TRBV6-5, the J gene TRBJ2-1; D not resolved. In germline, CDR1 is MNHEY, CDR2 SVGAGI. This CDR3 is built from 16 residues. V shed 2 bases and J shed 0 bases, with 11 bases lying between them. Here the CDR3 DNA reads TGTGCCAGCAGTTACAGGACCCAGAGCTCCTACAATGAGCAGTTCTTC. Translation: CASSYRTQSSYNEQFF.

The rearrangement links TRBV7-8 to TRBJ2-5; 13 bases match TRBD2. V lost 5 bases and J lost 4; bases outside the gene matches: 10. CDR3 size: 17 residues. The V gene's germline CDR1 is SGHVS and CDR2 FQNEAQ. CDR3 bases: TGTGCCAGCAGCCTGGGACTAGCGGGACCAAGGGCAGAGACCCAGTACTTC. It yields the protein CASSLGLAGPRAETQYF.

V and J are TRBV6-6 and TRBJ2-3; D remains ambiguous. The V gene's germline CDR1 is MNHNY and CDR2 SVGAGI (reference sequence). The CDR3 is 13 residues long. With 6 bases removed from V and 3 bases from J, the gap between germline ends came to 10 bases. The DNA for the CDR3 is TGTGCCAGCAGACCTCCAGCGACAGATACGCAGTATTTT. Its translation: CASRPPATDTQYF.

The CDR3, as DNA: TGTGCCAGTAAACCGACGGTGAGCTCTGGAAACACCATATATTTT. Amino acids: CASKPTVSSGNTIYF. The V call is TRBV19, the J call TRBJ1-3; no clear D gene. CDR3 length: 15 amino acids. CDR1 is LNHDA, CDR2 SQIVND, per germline (reference sequence). V lost 7 bases and J lost 0, with 13 bases in between.

V and J are TRBV5-1 and TRBJ2-5, with D hard to call. The CDR3 is made up of 13 amino acids. The V end was cut by 3 bases, the J end by 5 bases, with 11 bases between. Germline assignment: CDR1 SGHRS and CDR2 YFSETQ. The CDR3 DNA reads TGCGCCAGCAGCTCCGAATACAGTGAGACCCAGTACTTC. It yields the protein CASSSEYSETQYF. Complete variable domain (other parts from reference TRBV5-1 and TRBJ2-5): KAGVTQTPRYLIKTRGQQVTLSCSPISGHRSVSWYQQTPGQGLQFLFEYFSETQRNKGNFPGRFSGRQFSNSRSEMNVSTLELGDSALYLCASSSEYSETQYFGPGTRLLVL.

The chain links TRBV11-3 to TRBJ2-5; D is uncertain. CDR3 length equals 13 residues. Looked up from germline, CDR1 is SGHNT and CDR2 is YENEEA. The V end was cut by 3 bases, the J end by 2 bases, with 7 bases between. In nucleotides, the CDR3 is TGTGCCAGCAGCTTTGGGCCGCAAGAGACCCAGTACTTC. This sequence encodes CASSFGPQETQYF.

The rearrangement links TRBV27 to TRBJ1-2; D uncertain. Per the germline V gene, CDR1 is MNHEY and CDR2 is SMNVEV (reference sequence). Between the trimmed V and J ends, which lost 4 bases and 7 bases, there was a span of 13 bases. The CDR3 runs to 13 residues. The CDR3 DNA follows: TGTGCCAGCAGTTCCTCGGCCTATCGTGGCTACACCTTC. Encoded protein: CASSSSAYRGYTF.

As regards this clone: The same CDR3 is also encoded by other DNA sequences in this sample. The V gene is TRBV5-1, the J gene TRBJ2-7, with TRBD1 matching over 11 bases. This CDR3 has 14 amino acids. V gave up 4 bases and J gave up 3 bases; unmatched junction bases: 3. Germline assignment: CDR1 SGHRS and CDR2 YFSETQ. The CDR3 region is CASSQDRGLYEQYF. DNA of the CDR3: TGCGCCAGCAGCCAGGACAGGGGGCTCTACGAGCAGTACTTC.

This clone was observed a single time. The chain uses TRBV5-4 and TRBJ2-2; TRBD1 might be the D (5 bases). The CDR3 extends over 15 amino acids. Germline-derived CDR1 and CDR2 are SGHNT and YYREEE (reference sequence). The V and J ends lost 1 base and 3 bases respectively, with 10 bases between them. The CDR3 loop is CASSLRQTYTGELFF. CDR3 DNA: TGTGCCAGCAGCTTGAGACAGACGTACACCGGGGAGCTGTTTTTT.

The count of this clone is one. Other nucleotide sequences from this sample produce the same CDR3. This chain uses TRBV29-1 with TRBJ2-1; 7 positions agree with TRBD1. This CDR3 comprises 14 residues. Germline V gene data show CDR1 as SQVTM and CDR2 as ANQGSEA. The trim removed 2 bases at V and 4 bases at J, leaving 5 bases unmatched. The CDR3 sequence is CSVERDRSYNEQFF. The CDR3 DNA sequence: TGCAGCGTTGAAAGGGACAGAAGTTACAATGAGCAGTTCTTC.

V is TRBV5-6 and J is TRBJ2-7; no definite D call. CDR3 size: 14 residues. The germline CDR1 and CDR2 sequences are SGHDT and YYEEEE. V lost 2 bases and J 2 bases, leaving 11 bases between the germline ends. The CDR3 sequence is CASSLKGLAYEQYF. CDR3 bases: TGTGCCAGCAGCTTAAAGGGCTTAGCCTACGAGCAGTACTTC.

The V gene is TRBV18, the J gene TRBJ2-1; no clear D gene. V was pared by 5 bases and J by 7 bases, with 9 bases between. The CDR3 is 12 residues long. CDR1 is KGHSH and CDR2 is LQKENI in the germline V gene. CDR3 sequence: CASSADRNEQFF. As DNA, the CDR3 is TGTGCCAGCTCAGCAGACCGGAATGAGCAGTTCTTC.

V gene TRBV9 combines with J gene TRBJ2-3, with D perhaps TRBD2 (7 bases). CDR1 SGDLS and CDR2 YYNGEE come from the germline V gene. This CDR3 is 16 amino acids long. The V end was cut by 0 bases, the J end by 1 base, with 12 bases between. The CDR3 sequence: CASSVEGGLGTDTQYF. The CDR3 nucleotides are TGTGCCAGCAGCGTAGAGGGGGGGCTAGGCACAGATACGCAGTATTTT.

V gene TRBV25-1 combines with J gene TRBJ2-1; D ambiguous. In germline, CDR1 is MGHDK, CDR2 SYGVNS. The V end was cut by 2 bases, the J end by 0 bases, with 8 bases between. The CDR3 runs to 15 residues. For the CDR3, the DNA is TGTGCCAGCAGTGAAAGCCGGGTCTCCTACAATGAGCAGTTCTTC. The encoded protein is CASSESRVSYNEQFF.

The chain has TRBV7-2 and TRBJ2-7; D call uncertain. This CDR3 has 16 residues. Germline CDR1 is SGHTA and CDR2 is FQGNSA. The V end was cut by 0 bases, the J end by 8 bases, with 20 bases between. In DNA, the CDR3 is TGTGCCAGCAGCTTAGCCCATCTGGCAAACAGCTATCAGCAGTACTTC. Protein: CASSLAHLANSYQQYF.

The chain's CDR3 is CASSPYLGVAGANEQFF. The CDR3 DNA reads as TGTGCCAGCAGCCCATACTTAGGGGTAGCGGGAGCCAATGAGCAGTTCTTC. The chain recombines TRBV14 with TRBJ2-1, with TRBD2 identical over 9 bases. This CDR3 region has 17 residues. Germline trimming cut 4 bases from V and 6 bases from J; bases unmatched to any gene: 13. From germline, CDR1 is SGHDN and CDR2 FVKESK.